This record concerns one T cell receptor beta chain sequence. The data are from a study of T cell changes during pregnancy in multiple sclerosis. CDR1 and CDR2 from the germline V gene are SGHKS and YYEKEE (reference sequence). The CDR3 contains 13 residues. V lost 2 bases to trimming and J lost 5 bases, with 8 bases between them. The method was immunoSEQ multiplex PCR; TCRdb's version includes in-frame clones alone and lacks a portion of them. The top ten clones hold around 0.69% of a sample with 30,000 to 40,000 clones, about 93% of them seen once. The chain combines TRBV5-5 with TRBJ1-3, with D possibly being TRBD1 (5 bases). The source was CD4+ T cells from peripheral blood mononuclear cells, collected in the second trimester of pregnancy. This receptor was taken from a female donor in good health, enrolled as a control in a pregnancy study. The CDR3: CASSFDSRNTIYF. Here the CDR3 DNA reads TGTGCCAGCAGCTTCGACAGCAGAAACACCATATATTTT.